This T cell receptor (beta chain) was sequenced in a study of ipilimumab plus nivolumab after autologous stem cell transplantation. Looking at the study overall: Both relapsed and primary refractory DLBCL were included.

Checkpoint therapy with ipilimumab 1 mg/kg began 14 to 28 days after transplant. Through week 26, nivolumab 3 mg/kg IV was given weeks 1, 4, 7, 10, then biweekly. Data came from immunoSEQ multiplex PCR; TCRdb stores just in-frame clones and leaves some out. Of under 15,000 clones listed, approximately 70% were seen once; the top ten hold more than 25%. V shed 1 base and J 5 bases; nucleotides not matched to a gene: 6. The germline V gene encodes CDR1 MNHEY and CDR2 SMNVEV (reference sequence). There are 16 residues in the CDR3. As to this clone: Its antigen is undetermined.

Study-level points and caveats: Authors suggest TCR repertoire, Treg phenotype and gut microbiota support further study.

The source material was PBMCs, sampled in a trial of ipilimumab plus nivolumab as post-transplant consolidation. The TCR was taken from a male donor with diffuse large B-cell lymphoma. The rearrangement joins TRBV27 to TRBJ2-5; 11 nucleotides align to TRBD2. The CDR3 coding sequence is TGTGCCAGCAGTTTATTCGTAGCGGGGGGGCCGGAGACCCAGTACTTC. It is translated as CASSLFVAGGPETQYF.